This T cell receptor beta chain was profiled in a study of T cells in Graves' hyperthyroidism and ophthalmopathy. The V gene's germline CDR1 is LNHDA and CDR2 SQIVND (reference sequence). V was clipped by 5 bases and J by 0 bases, with 11 bases between them. The CDR3 is 15 amino acids. This clonotype was found a few times. Uncontrolled infection, other autoimmune disease, pregnancy or lactation barred patients from enrollment. Diagnoses used clinical symptoms, serum thyroxine and TRAb, thyroid ultrasound and orbital computed tomography. RNA transcripts were the template for amplifying TCR beta CDR3 regions. The HTBI primer set served for first-round RT-PCR of the TCR CDR3. TCRdb recomputed calls from the multiplex PCR reads with MiXCR, one row per CDR3 protein. Of under 350,000 distinct CDR3 sequences listed, over 15% were seen once; the top ten hold around 61%.

The sequence derives from a woman in her sixties with Graves' ophthalmopathy. The rearrangement links TRBV19 to TRBJ2-1; tentatively, D is TRBD2 (6 bases). Sequenced input: blood. In DNA form, the CDR3 reads TGTGCCAGTAGTGTAGCGGTCAGCTCCTACAATGAGCAGTTCTTC. Protein sequence: CASSVAVSSYNEQFF.